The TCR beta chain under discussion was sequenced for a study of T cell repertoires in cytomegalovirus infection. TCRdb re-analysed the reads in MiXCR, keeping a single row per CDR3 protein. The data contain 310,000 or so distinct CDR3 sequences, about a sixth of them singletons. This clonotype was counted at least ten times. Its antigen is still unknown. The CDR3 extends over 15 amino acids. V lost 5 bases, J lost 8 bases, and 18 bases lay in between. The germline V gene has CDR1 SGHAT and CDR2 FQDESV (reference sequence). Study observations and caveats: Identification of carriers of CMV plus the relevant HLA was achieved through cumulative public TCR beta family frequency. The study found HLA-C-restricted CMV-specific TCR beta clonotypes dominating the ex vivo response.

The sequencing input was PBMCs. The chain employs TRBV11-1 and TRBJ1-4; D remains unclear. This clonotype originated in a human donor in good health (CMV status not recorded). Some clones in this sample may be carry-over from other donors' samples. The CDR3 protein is CASSDRAKAGEKLFF. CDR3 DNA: TGTGCCAGCAGCGACCGGGCCAAAGCGGGGGAAAAACTGTTTTTT.